This TCR beta chain was obtained from a study of T cell changes during pregnancy in multiple sclerosis. Using immunoSEQ multiplex PCR, the repertoire was profiled, and TCRdb retains in-frame clones only, with some absent. The data contain approximately 44,000 clones, 85% to 95% of them singletons. CDR3 length: 15 amino acids. The germline gives CDR1 MNHEY, CDR2 SVGAGI. The trim removed 6 bases at V and 10 bases at J, leaving 10 bases unmatched. The chain is built from TRBV6-5 and TRBJ2-1; 12 bases line up with TRBD2. The sequence derives from a female donor with multiple sclerosis, enrolled in a pregnancy study. Sample: CD4+ T cells from peripheral blood mononuclear cells, taken in the third trimester of pregnancy. The CDR3 protein is CASRRTSGTGREQFF. In nucleotides, the CDR3 is TGTGCCAGCAGAAGGACTAGCGGGACTGGAAGGGAGCAGTTCTTC.